The 32 T cell receptor beta chains listed next were all sequenced from one sample in a study of T cell responses to AZD1222 COVID-19 vaccine. Repertoires were generated with immunoSEQ multiplex PCR, while TCRdb's copy carries only in-frame clones and drops some. The repertoire includes roughly 120,000 clones, roughly nine tenths of them detected once, and 2.8% sits in the top ten. The source was peripheral blood, collected on day 0 of AZD1222 vaccination. These receptors were obtained from an adult in good health.

The genes are TRBV14 and TRBJ1-2; tentatively, D is TRBD1 (6 bases). V was cut by 2 bases and J by 4 bases, with 14 bases left in between. This CDR3 region has 15 residues. CDR1 is SGHDN, CDR2 FVKESK, per germline. CDR3 in DNA: TGTGCCAGCAGCCAAAGGGGGGGCCTACTCTATGGCTACACCTTC. The encoded protein is CASSQRGGLLYGYTF.

The CDR3 bases are TGTGCCAGTAGTGGGCTAGCGGGAGGGCCGGCAAATGAGCAGTTCTTC. Its protein product is CASSGLAGGPANEQFF. This chain joins TRBV19 and TRBJ2-1; 12 bases line up with TRBD2. CDR3 length: 16 amino acids. The germline gives CDR1 LNHDA, CDR2 SQIVND (reference sequence). Trimming cost V 5 bases and J 7 bases; bases outside gene matches: 9.

The V gene is TRBV20-1, the J gene TRBJ2-1; D is possibly TRBD2 (6 bases). Trimming left V 8 bases short and J 12 bases short, with 17 bases between. Germline V gene data show CDR1 as DFQATT and CDR2 as SNEGSKA (reference sequence). The CDR3 length is 11 residues. The CDR3 region has the DNA TGCAGTCAAATTAGCGGTGACGGGCAGTTCTTC. This encodes CSQISGDGQFF.

CDR3 nucleotides: TGTGCCAGCGGGGACAGGACCTATGGCTACACCTTC. Translated: CASGDRTYGYTF. The rearrangement uses TRBV2 and TRBJ1-2; TRBD1 matches at 8 bases. The length of the CDR3 is 12 residues. The V and J ends lost 8 bases and 4 bases, in that order; junction bases with no gene match: 3. Germline V gene lookup returns CDR1 SNHLY and CDR2 FYNNEI.

This clone was detected only a few times. J is TRBJ2-7 and V is TRBV6-1; 7 bases fit TRBD1. CDR1 is MNHNS, CDR2 SASEGT, per germline. CDR3 length equals 17 residues. V shed 2 bases and J 3 bases; nucleotides not matched to a gene: 13. CDR3 in amino acids: CASSEMSRGTDNYEQYF. The CDR3 nucleotides read TGTGCCAGCAGTGAAATGTCCAGGGGGACCGATAACTACGAGCAGTACTTC.

The chain uses TRBV3-1 (or the pseudogene TRBV3-2) and TRBJ1-2; 7 bases align to TRBD1. The CDR3 is 14 amino acids. The germline gives CDR1 LGHDT, CDR2 YNNKEL (reference sequence). V shed 5 bases and J 8 bases; nucleotides not matched to a gene: 11. The CDR3 DNA reads as TGTGCCAGCAGCGTAGGAGGGGGCATCGGCGGCTACACCTTC. The encoded protein is CASSVGGGIGGYTF.

V and J are TRBV3-1 (or the pseudogene TRBV3-2) and TRBJ2-7; 9 nucleotides line up with TRBD2. The ends lost 1 base at V and 6 bases at J; junction bases unmatched: 7. CDR3 length equals 15 residues. Germline V gene lookup returns CDR1 LGHDT and CDR2 YNNKEL (reference sequence). The CDR3 DNA reads TGTGCCAGCAGCCAAGGCGCGGGAGGGCCCTCCGAGCAGTACTTC. It is translated as CASSQGAGGPSEQYF.

The CDR3 DNA reads as TGTGCCAGCAGCACCGGATTCATGACAGAGGATTTTGGCTATGGCTACACCTTC. It yields the protein CASSTGFMTEDFGYGYTF. The chain combines TRBV5-5 with TRBJ1-2; TRBD1 is a possible D gene (5 bases). V lost 4 bases and J lost 4, with 26 bases in between. The CDR3 extends over 18 amino acids. Germline loops: CDR1 SGHKS, CDR2 YYEKEE (reference sequence).

V is TRBV29-1 and J is TRBJ2-7; a weak D match, TRBD2 (6 bases). CDR3 length: 15 residues. Trimming left V 1 base short and J 2 bases short, with 15 bases between. The germline gives CDR1 SQVTM, CDR2 ANQGSEA. CDR3 sequence reads: CSVEGGRGDPYEQYF. In DNA form, the CDR3 reads TGCAGCGTTGAAGGAGGGCGGGGCGACCCCTACGAGCAGTACTTC.

The V call is TRBV30, the J call TRBJ2-7, with a weak D call TRBD2 (6 bases). Per germline, CDR1 GTSNPN and CDR2 SVGIG (reference sequence). The CDR3 runs 12 residues. Trimming removed 8 bases from V and 2 bases from J, with 13 bases in between. The CDR3 sequence: CALLTGAYEQYF. The CDR3 region has the DNA TGTGCCCTCCTGACGGGGGCCTACGAGCAGTACTTC.

The chain carries TRBV12-5 and TRBJ1-1, with 9 bases matching TRBD1. CDR1 and CDR2 from the germline V gene are LGHNT and FRNRAP. The V and J ends lost 9 bases and 0 bases, in that order; junction bases with no gene match: 5. CDR3 size: 14 residues. For the CDR3, the DNA is TGTGCTAGCTACAGGGGGCTCATGAACACTGAAGCTTTCTTT. This encodes CASYRGLMNTEAFF.

This sequence joins TRBV29-1 and TRBJ1-2, with D tentatively TRBD1 (5 bases). V shed 7 bases and J shed 3 bases, with 15 bases lying between them. CDR1 SQVTM and CDR2 ANQGSEA come from the germline V gene. This CDR3 is 13 amino acids long. The CDR3 DNA reads TGCAGCGCCCAACAGGCTTCGGACTATGGCTACACCTTC. Residues: CSAQQASDYGYTF.

The genes are TRBV5-1 and TRBJ2-7; TRBD1 might be the D (5 bases). The germline V and J ends were trimmed by 4 bases and 1 base, with 9 bases remaining between them. There are 13 residues in the CDR3. Germline CDR1 reads SGHRS; CDR2 reads YFSETQ. CDR3 sequence reads: CASSTRQSYEQYF. CDR3 bases: TGCGCCAGCAGCACGCGACAGTCCTACGAGCAGTACTTC.

The chain uses TRBV12-5 and TRBJ1-1; TRBD1 might be the D (5 bases). Trimming stripped 7 bases from V and 1 base from J, with 16 bases between. This CDR3 is 15 amino acids long. Germline assignment: CDR1 LGHNT and CDR2 FRNRAP. The CDR3 DNA reads TGTGCTAGTGTTCAGGGCAACCGAGCGAACACTGAAGCTTTCTTT. It encodes CASVQGNRANTEAFF.

The chain is built from TRBV15 and TRBJ1-2, with D possibly TRBD1 on 5 matching bases. This CDR3 has 16 amino acids. The germline CDR1 and CDR2 sequences are LNHNV and YYDKDF (reference sequence). Trimming left V 0 bases short and J 5 bases short, with 16 bases between. CDR3 DNA sequence: TGTGCCACCAGCAGAGATGGGTATGTGGGGCTATATGGCTACACCTTC. Translating it yields CATSRDGYVGLYGYTF.

This chain connects TRBV30 to TRBJ2-1; TRBD2 might be the D (5 bases). The CDR3 has 13 amino acids. Trimming took off 1 base at V and 7 bases at J, with 11 bases between the two ends. Germline CDR1 and CDR2: GTSNPN and SVGIG (reference sequence). CDR3: CAWSATRGNEQFF. DNA of the CDR3: TGTGCCTGGAGTGCCACCCGGGGTAATGAGCAGTTCTTC.

This chain links TRBV19 with TRBJ2-1; D gene uncertain. Trimming left V 6 bases short and J 7 bases short, with 7 bases between. There are 11 residues in the CDR3. Germline values: CDR1 LNHDA, CDR2 SQIVND (reference sequence). The CDR3 DNA sequence: TGTGCCAGTAGGAGTACGAATGAGCAGTTCTTC. Its translation: CASRSTNEQFF.

V usage is TRBV7-3 and J usage is TRBJ1-1; no clear D. Trimming took 2 bases from V and 3 from J, leaving 10 bases between them. This CDR3 is 14 amino acids long. The V gene's germline CDR1 is SGHTA and CDR2 FQGTGA. CDR3 nucleotides: TGTGCCAGCAGCTTACGGGGTACTGACACTGAAGCTTTCTTT. Residues: CASSLRGTDTEAFF.

V usage is TRBV27 and J usage is TRBJ1-4; unclear D gene. Trimming pared 1 base from V and 0 bases from J, leaving 18 bases between. The CDR3 sequence is 19 residues long. Germline V gene lookup returns CDR1 MNHEY and CDR2 SMNVEV (reference sequence). The CDR3 loop is CASSLWPGDFGATNEKLFF. The CDR3 bases are TGTGCCAGCAGTTTATGGCCAGGAGATTTCGGGGCAACTAATGAAAAACTGTTTTTT.

The gene calls are TRBV13 and TRBJ2-1, with TRBD2 identical over 10 bases. This CDR3 spans 16 amino acids. Germline assignment: CDR1 PRHDT and CDR2 FYEKMQ (reference sequence). V lost 0 bases and J lost 9; bases outside the gene matches: 8. Written as DNA, the CDR3 is TGTGCCAGCAGCTTAGGTCGCCTAGCGGGAGTACTTGAGCAGTTCTTC. It specifies CASSLGRLAGVLEQFF.

V gene TRBV6-1 combines with J gene TRBJ2-3; perhaps TRBD2 as D (6 bases). V dropped 3 bases and J dropped 8 bases, with 18 bases sitting between them. The germline V gene encodes CDR1 MNHNS and CDR2 SASEGT. The CDR3 covers 15 residues. In DNA form, the CDR3 reads TGTGCCAGCAGTGACGGGACTTGGGGGTTCGGTACGCAGTATTTT. It yields the protein CASSDGTWGFGTQYF.

The rearrangement links TRBV9 to TRBJ1-6; 8 bases agree with TRBD1. Unmatched junction bases numbered 7, after V lost 2 bases and J lost 6 bases. CDR1 is SGDLS and CDR2 is YYNGEE in the germline V gene. The CDR3 sequence is 16 residues long. Here the CDR3 reads CASSVPETGVNSPLHF. The CDR3 DNA sequence: TGTGCCAGCAGCGTCCCGGAGACAGGGGTTAATTCACCCCTCCACTTT.

The CDR3 DNA sequence: TGTGCCAGCAGCTTAGGAGTCTCGGGCGGGAGATCAGATACGCAGTATTTT. It translates to CASSLGVSGGRSDTQYF. V is TRBV7-9 and J is TRBJ2-3, with 7 bases aligning to TRBD2. Trimming at V came to 1 base and at J to 4 bases, leaving 11 bases not matched to a gene. Germline CDR1 reads SEHNR; CDR2 reads FQNEAQ (reference sequence). There are 17 residues in the CDR3.

This sequence joins TRBV7-9 and TRBJ1-1, with D perhaps matching TRBD1 (5 bases). V was pared by 3 bases and J by 0 bases, with 11 bases between. The CDR3 consists of 15 residues. CDR1 is SEHNR, CDR2 FQNEAQ, per germline (reference sequence). This CDR3 reads CASSFQGGMNTEAFF. The CDR3 DNA follows: TGTGCCAGCAGCTTCCAGGGCGGGATGAACACTGAAGCTTTCTTT.

This clone showed up just a few times. The chain uses TRBV7-3 and TRBJ1-2; D possibly corresponds to TRBD1 (5 bases). Deletions cut 6 bases from V and 4 bases from J, with 24 bases between. The CDR3 totals 17 residues. The germline V gene encodes CDR1 SGHTA and CDR2 FQGTGA. This chain's CDR3 is CASSFAVHRTDGYGYTF. CDR3 nucleotides: TGTGCCAGCAGTTTTGCCGTCCACAGGACGGATGGCTATGGCTACACCTTC.

This rearrangement joins TRBV7-2 to TRBJ2-2; D might be TRBD1 (6 bases). The germline V and J ends were trimmed by 2 bases and 0 bases, with 10 bases remaining between them. Germline V CDR1 and CDR2: SGHTA, FQGNSA. This CDR3 region has 16 residues. CDR3 nucleotide sequence: TGTGCCAGCAGCTTAATTGGGGGCGCGAACACCGGGGAGCTGTTTTTT. Amino acid sequence: CASSLIGGANTGELFF.

V gene TRBV7-2 combines with J gene TRBJ2-1; unclear D gene. V was cut by 3 bases and J by 8 bases, with 14 bases left in between. The CDR3 totals 14 residues. Germline V gives CDR1 SGHTA, CDR2 FQGNSA. In DNA form, the CDR3 reads TGTGCCAGCAGCTTGGCCCCCGAGGCCTATGAGCAGTTCTTC. Translation: CASSLAPEAYEQFF.

V is TRBV2 and J is TRBJ1-5, with D maybe TRBD1 (5 bases). The germline gives CDR1 SNHLY, CDR2 FYNNEI. This CDR3 region has 14 residues. Trimming left V 6 bases short and J 7 bases short, with 16 bases between. As DNA, the CDR3 is TGTGCCAGCAGGGGAACAGGTTCAGTACAGCCCCAGCATTTT. Its protein is CASRGTGSVQPQHF.

The V gene is TRBV5-7, the J gene TRBJ2-7; TRBD2 agrees at 12 bases. TRBV5-7 is an ORF; its function is uncertain. The CDR3 is made up of 13 amino acids. V trimming: 4 bases; J trimming: 6 bases; junction bases outside the gene matches: 2. In nucleotides, the CDR3 is TGTGCCAGCAGCACTAGCGGGAGGTCCGAGCAGTACTTC. Translated: CASSTSGRSEQYF.

The chain links TRBV25-1 to TRBJ1-2; no definite D call. The CDR3 is made up of 11 amino acids. The V and J ends lost 3 bases and 5 bases respectively, with 4 bases between them. Per the germline V gene, CDR1 is MGHDK and CDR2 is SYGVNS. The CDR3 here is CASSERYGYTF. CDR3 nucleotides: TGTGCCAGCAGTGAGCGGTATGGCTACACCTTC.

The chain joins TRBV11-2 to TRBJ1-1; D not certain. The length of the CDR3 is 14 residues. Between the trimmed V and J ends, which lost 0 bases and 3 bases, there was a span of 8 bases. CDR1 is SGHAT and CDR2 is FQNNGV in the germline V gene. The CDR3 here is CASSLDLGYTEAFF. The CDR3 nucleotides are TGTGCCAGCAGCTTAGATTTGGGATACACTGAAGCTTTCTTT.

The gene calls are TRBV7-8 and TRBJ2-2, with D uncertain. CDR3 length: 12 residues. CDR1 and CDR2 from the germline V gene are SGHVS and FQNEAQ. V was clipped by 7 bases and J by 5 bases, with 8 bases between them. The DNA of the CDR3 is TGTGCCAGCAAGGCGCGTACCGGGGAGCTGTTTTTT. Translation gives CASKARTGELFF.